Listed below are T cell receptor beta chains from one sample, sequenced in a study of T-cell memory formation after mild COVID-19. TCRdb fed the 5' RACE reads into MiXCR, producing one record per CDR3 protein. The repertoire has around 420,000 distinct CDR3 sequences, 24% of them found once; the top ten carry around 8.8%. The sequenced sample was PBMCs or a T cell subset sorted from them (not recorded which). Receptors were obtained from an adult woman who had mild COVID-19 (a few samples of this study predate the infection). Cell type and time point are not known. Both conserved end residues are part of each CDR3. Fields, in order: clone size, CDR3 length, J gene, V gene, D gene, CDR3 DNA, CDR3 protein. The D gene is left open where the match is weak. Clone size is shown for a subset of rows, as once, few, many or a class of expanded clone.

size: NA
length: 17
J: TRBJ2-1
V: TRBV7-2
D: TRBD2
DNA: TGTGCCAGCAGCTTAGCCCGGACTAGCGGGGGGGCCTTTGAGCAGTTCTTC
CDR3: CASSLARTSGGAFEQFF

size: few
length: 15
J: TRBJ2-3
V: TRBV6-6
D: NA
DNA: TGTGCCAGCAGTTACTCCATAAGGGGCGCAGATACGCAGTATTTT
CDR3: CASSYSIRGADTQYF

size: NA
length: 12
J: TRBJ2-3
V: TRBV7-3
D: NA
DNA: TGTGCCAGCAGCCTGGAGGCGGGTACGCAGTATTTT
CDR3: CASSLEAGTQYF

size: NA
length: 14
J: TRBJ2-1
V: TRBV29-1
D: NA
DNA: TGCAGCGTTTGGTACGCCCAGCTCGCCAATGAGCAGTTCTTC
CDR3: CSVWYAQLANEQFF

size: NA
length: 14
J: TRBJ1-2
V: TRBV5-6
D: NA
DNA: TGTGCCAGCAGAGACCTCGCGAATAACTATGGCTACACCTTC
CDR3: CASRDLANNYGYTF

size: once
length: 13
J: TRBJ2-3
V: TRBV6-5
D: NA
DNA: TGTGCCAGCAGTAACCGCTATACAGATACGCAGTATTTT
CDR3: CASSNRYTDTQYF

size: few
length: 14
J: TRBJ1-2
V: TRBV20-1
D: NA
DNA: TGCAGTGCTAGAGATACAGGGAGTGACTATGGCTACACCTTC
CDR3: CSARDTGSDYGYTF

size: NA
length: 18
J: TRBJ2-6
V: TRBV4-1
D: TRBD1
DNA: TGCGCCAGCAGCCGAGGGACAGGGCGATCCTCTGGGGCCAACGTCCTGACTTTC
CDR3: CASSRGTGRSSGANVLTF

size: NA
length: 12
J: TRBJ1-2
V: TRBV7-9
D: NA
DNA: TGTGCCAGCAGCTCAGGTTTAGATGGCTACACCTTC
CDR3: CASSSGLDGYTF

size: NA
length: 16
J: TRBJ1-3
V: TRBV28
D: TRBD1
DNA: TGTGCCAGCAGTTTAGCCGGGACAGCCTCTGGAAACACCATATATTTT
CDR3: CASSLAGTASGNTIYF

size: few
length: 13
J: TRBJ2-1
V: TRBV30
D: TRBD2
DNA: TGTGCCTGGGAGCGGGGACCCCACAATGAGCAGTTCTTC
CDR3: CAWERGPHNEQFF

size: NA
length: 16
J: TRBJ2-1
V: TRBV7-6
D: TRBD2
DNA: TGTGCCAGCAGCCCCGCTAGCGGGAGGCCGAGGAATGAGCAGTTCTTC
CDR3: CASSPASGRPRNEQFF

size: few
length: 14
J: TRBJ2-7
V: TRBV30
D: NA
DNA: TGTGCCTGGAGTCCGCCGGGAAAGGGCGACGAGCAGTACTTC
CDR3: CAWSPPGKGDEQYF

size: NA
length: 15
J: TRBJ2-1
V: TRBV5-1
D: TRBD2
DNA: TGCGCCAGCAGCACAGGGACTAGAACCTACAATGAGCAGTTCTTC
CDR3: CASSTGTRTYNEQFF

size: few
length: 15
J: TRBJ2-7
V: TRBV12-3/TRBV12-4
D: TRBD2
DNA: TGTGCCAGCGGATCGGGACTAGGATCCTCCTACGAGCAGTACTTC
CDR3: CASGSGLGSSYEQYF

size: NA
length: 15
J: TRBJ2-2
V: TRBV5-4
D: TRBD2
DNA: TGTGCCAGCAGCTTGCGGGGGGGGCCTGCCGGGGAGCTGTTTTTT
CDR3: CASSLRGGPAGELFF

size: NA
length: 14
J: TRBJ2-2
V: TRBV6-5
D: NA
DNA: TGTGCCAGCACCTGGATAGGGGGCACCGGGGAGCTGTTTTTT
CDR3: CASTWIGGTGELFF

size: NA
length: 15
J: TRBJ2-5
V: TRBV12-3/TRBV12-4
D: TRBD2
DNA: TGTGCCAGCAGTCCTCTAGCGGGGTCCCAAGAGACCCAGTACTTC
CDR3: CASSPLAGSQETQYF

size: few
length: 14
J: TRBJ2-1
V: TRBV7-9
D: NA
DNA: TGTGCCAGCAGCTTAGATTGGGCCCAGGATGAGCAGTTCTTC
CDR3: CASSLDWAQDEQFF

size: NA
length: 12
J: TRBJ2-7
V: TRBV29-1
D: TRBD2
DNA: TGCAGCGTATTCTTAGCGGGAGGGGAGCAGTACTTC
CDR3: CSVFLAGGEQYF

size: few
length: 16
J: TRBJ2-1
V: TRBV23-1
D: TRBD2
DNA: TGCGCCAGCAGTCAACTTCCGGGACTAATGGCATCCGAGCAGTTCTTC
CDR3: CASSQLPGLMASEQFF

size: few
length: 15
J: TRBJ2-3
V: TRBV11-2
D: TRBD2
DNA: TGTGCCAGCAGAGACCCCGGGACTAGCATGGATACGCAGTATTTT
CDR3: CASRDPGTSMDTQYF

size: NA
length: 16
J: TRBJ2-1
V: TRBV4-2
D: NA
DNA: TGTGCCAGCAGCCAAGATGAAGCGGTGGGCTACAATGAGCAGTTCTTC
CDR3: CASSQDEAVGYNEQFF

size: NA
length: 12
J: TRBJ2-4
V: TRBV11-2
D: NA
DNA: TGTGCCAGCAGCTTAAATGGGGCTATTCAGTACTTC
CDR3: CASSLNGAIQYF

size: NA
length: 15
J: TRBJ2-1
V: TRBV18
D: TRBD1
DNA: TGTGCCAGCTCACCCCAGGGGGCTGTTTACAATGAGCAGTTCTTC
CDR3: CASSPQGAVYNEQFF

size: NA
length: 14
J: TRBJ2-7
V: TRBV6-1
D: TRBD1
DNA: TGTGCCAGCATAAGACAGGGGGTGTCCTACGAGCAGTACTTC
CDR3: CASIRQGVSYEQYF

size: NA
length: 16
J: TRBJ2-5
V: TRBV4-1
D: TRBD2
DNA: TGCGCCAGCAGCCACGGGCCTAAGGGGAGGGGAGAGACCCAGTACTTC
CDR3: CASSHGPKGRGETQYF

size: few
length: 16
J: TRBJ2-3
V: TRBV13
D: NA
DNA: TGTGCCAGCAGCTTCCGATTTCAGAGTTTTCCAGATACGCAGTATTTT
CDR3: CASSFRFQSFPDTQYF

size: NA
length: 15
J: TRBJ1-1
V: TRBV4-1
D: NA
DNA: TGCGCCAGCAGCAGTCAGGACGGCCAATACACTGAAGCTTTCTTT
CDR3: CASSSQDGQYTEAFF

size: NA
length: 15
J: TRBJ1-5
V: TRBV16
D: NA
DNA: TGTGCCAGCAGCCAATCAGGGAATAGAGTTCAGCCCCAGCATTTT
CDR3: CASSQSGNRVQPQHF

size: few
length: 15
J: TRBJ2-5
V: TRBV11-2
D: TRBD1
DNA: TGTGCCAGCAGCTTAGTTCTTCAGGGGGCAGAGACCCAGTACTTC
CDR3: CASSLVLQGAETQYF

size: NA
length: 15
J: TRBJ2-3
V: TRBV5-1
D: NA
DNA: TGCGCCAGCAGCTTCGGGCAGGGCTACACAGATACGCAGTATTTT
CDR3: CASSFGQGYTDTQYF

size: NA
length: 15
J: TRBJ2-1
V: TRBV6-1
D: TRBD2
DNA: TGTGCCAGCAGTGACTCTGCTAGCGGGGGGAATGAGCAGTTCTTC
CDR3: CASSDSASGGNEQFF

size: few
length: 13
J: TRBJ2-3
V: TRBV6-5
D: NA
DNA: TGTGCCAGCAGTCATGGGGGTGCGGATACGCAGTATTTT
CDR3: CASSHGGADTQYF

size: NA
length: 14
J: TRBJ2-5
V: TRBV10-3
D: TRBD1
DNA: TGTGCCATCAGACCCGGGACAGGGGAAGAGACCCAGTACTTC
CDR3: CAIRPGTGEETQYF

size: NA
length: 13
J: TRBJ2-7
V: TRBV4-1
D: NA
DNA: TGCGCCAGCAGCCAAGTCGAGCGCTACGAGCAGTACTTC
CDR3: CASSQVERYEQYF

size: NA
length: 13
J: TRBJ1-1
V: TRBV3-1
D: NA
DNA: TGTGCCAGCAGCCAGTCCCTGAACACTGAAGCTTTCTTT
CDR3: CASSQSLNTEAFF

size: NA
length: 16
J: TRBJ2-2
V: TRBV24-1
D: TRBD1
DNA: TGTGCCACCAGTGATTGGACAGGGGGAAGCACCGGGGAGCTGTTTTTT
CDR3: CATSDWTGGSTGELFF

size: NA
length: 15
J: TRBJ2-5
V: TRBV28
D: NA
DNA: TGTGCCAGCAGTCCCCGCGGACGTAAACAAGAGACCCAGTACTTC
CDR3: CASSPRGRKQETQYF

size: NA
length: 13
J: TRBJ2-1
V: TRBV9
D: NA
DNA: TGTGCCAGCAGCGTCCAACTGAACAATGAGCAGTTCTTC
CDR3: CASSVQLNNEQFF

size: few
length: 14
J: TRBJ2-3
V: TRBV12-3/TRBV12-4
D: NA
DNA: TGTGCCAGCAGTTTCTATGGAGCCACAGATACGCAGTATTTT
CDR3: CASSFYGATDTQYF

size: few
length: 16
J: TRBJ2-3
V: TRBV7-2
D: TRBD2
DNA: TGTGCCAGCAGCTCCCCTGGACGGGGGGGACCAGATACGCAGTATTTT
CDR3: CASSSPGRGGPDTQYF

size: few
length: 13
J: TRBJ2-2
V: TRBV7-9
D: NA
DNA: TGTGCCAGCGGGCTAGGGGTCACCGGGGAGCTGTTTTTT
CDR3: CASGLGVTGELFF

size: NA
length: 15
J: TRBJ2-5
V: TRBV24-1
D: NA
DNA: TGTGCCACGAGTGACCCAGGGAGCCCCCAAGAGACCCAGTACTTC
CDR3: CATSDPGSPQETQYF

size: NA
length: 13
J: TRBJ2-7
V: TRBV20-1
D: TRBD2
DNA: TGCAGTGCTAGACTAGCGGGAACCTACGAGCAGTACTTC
CDR3: CSARLAGTYEQYF

size: NA
length: 14
J: TRBJ2-2
V: TRBV6-1
D: TRBD2
DNA: TGTGCCATTCGACTAGCGGGGAACACCGGGGAGCTGTTTTTT
CDR3: CAIRLAGNTGELFF

size: once
length: 15
J: TRBJ2-1
V: TRBV3-1
D: NA
DNA: TGTGCCAGCAGCCCCAGTGGGGGGCCTTACAATGAGCAGTTCTTC
CDR3: CASSPSGGPYNEQFF

size: NA
length: 15
J: TRBJ1-5
V: TRBV27
D: TRBD1
DNA: TGTGCCAGCAGCCCCGGGACAGCCTCTAATCAGCCCCAGCATTTT
CDR3: CASSPGTASNQPQHF

size: NA
length: 14
J: TRBJ1-1
V: TRBV5-1
D: NA
DNA: TGCGCCAGCAGCTCGCAAACAGGGTCGACTGAATCTTTCTTT
CDR3: CASSSQTGSTESFF

size: NA
length: 17
J: TRBJ2-3
V: TRBV6-6
D: NA
DNA: TGTGCCAGCAGTTACACGGTTGGGCCGTATAGCACAGATACGCAGTATTTT
CDR3: CASSYTVGPYSTDTQYF

size: few
length: 15
J: TRBJ2-7
V: TRBV7-9
D: TRBD1
DNA: TGTGCCAGCAGCTTAACCGGGACAGGGCATGGCGAGCAGTACTTC
CDR3: CASSLTGTGHGEQYF

size: NA
length: 14
J: TRBJ2-3
V: TRBV12-3/TRBV12-4
D: TRBD1
DNA: TGTGCCAGCAGTTTAACAGGGGTAACAGATACGCAGTATTTT
CDR3: CASSLTGVTDTQYF

size: NA
length: 14
J: TRBJ2-1
V: TRBV29-1
D: TRBD2
DNA: TGCAGCGTTCTAGCGGGGACGTCCTACAATGAGCAGTTCTTC
CDR3: CSVLAGTSYNEQFF

size: NA
length: 14
J: TRBJ2-4
V: TRBV11-2
D: NA
DNA: TGTGCCAGCAGCCAAGGGACACCCGGGGACATTCAGTACTTC
CDR3: CASSQGTPGDIQYF

size: few
length: 16
J: TRBJ2-7
V: TRBV12-3/TRBV12-4
D: NA
DNA: TGTGCCAGCAGTCATCCTCGGTCTGGGGGTTTGGGCGAGCAGTACTTC
CDR3: CASSHPRSGGLGEQYF

size: many
length: 17
J: TRBJ2-2
V: TRBV12-3/TRBV12-4
D: NA
DNA: TGTGCCAGCACCGATCCTCCCCCACAGGGTCTGATCGGGGAGCTGTTTTTT
CDR3: CASTDPPPQGLIGELFF

size: NA
length: 13
J: TRBJ2-2
V: TRBV5-1
D: NA
DNA: TGCGCCAGCAAGGTGGGGTACACCGGGGAGCTGTTTTTT
CDR3: CASKVGYTGELFF

size: few
length: 14
J: TRBJ2-7
V: TRBV4-3
D: NA
DNA: TGCGCCAGCAGCCAAGATCCTGACTCCTACGAGCAGTACTTC
CDR3: CASSQDPDSYEQYF

size: few
length: 15
J: TRBJ2-1
V: TRBV20-1
D: TRBD2
DNA: TGCAGTGTTCGGGACTACAGAGCTCCTAACAATGAGCAGTTCTTC
CDR3: CSVRDYRAPNNEQFF